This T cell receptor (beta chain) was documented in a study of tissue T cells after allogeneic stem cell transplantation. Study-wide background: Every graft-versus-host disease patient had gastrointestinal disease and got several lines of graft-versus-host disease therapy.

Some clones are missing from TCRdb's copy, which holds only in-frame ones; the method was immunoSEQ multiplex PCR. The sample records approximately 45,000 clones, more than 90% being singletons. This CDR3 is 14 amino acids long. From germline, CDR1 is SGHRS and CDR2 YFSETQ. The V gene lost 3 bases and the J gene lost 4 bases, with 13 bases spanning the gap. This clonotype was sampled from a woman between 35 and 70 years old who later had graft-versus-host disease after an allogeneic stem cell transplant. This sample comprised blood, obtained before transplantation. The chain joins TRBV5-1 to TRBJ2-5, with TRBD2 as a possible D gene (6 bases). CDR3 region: CASSSGERAETQYF. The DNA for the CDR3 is TGCGCCAGCAGCTCGGGGGAGAGGGCAGAGACCCAGTACTTC.